Described below is a single T cell receptor beta chain sequence and its context. The target antigen is unknown. This entry belongs to a study of lymphopenia after photon versus proton radiotherapy. Broader study findings: Proton therapy kept repertoires fairly stable, unlike photons, which gained effector/memory cells. Oligoclonal CD8+ Temra expansion after nadir drove photon patients' diversity drop. Authors raise, but do not show, better survival with proton therapy.

Using immunoSEQ multiplex PCR, the repertoire was profiled, and TCRdb retains in-frame clones only, with some absent. The repertoire holds about 24,000 clones, with approximately 84% as singletons. From germline, CDR1 is SEHNR and CDR2 FQNEAQ (reference sequence). J lost 2 bases, V lost 5 bases, and 6 bases had no gene match. The CDR3 is made up of 15 amino acids. This chain links TRBV7-9 with TRBJ2-5; 9 nucleotides line up with TRBD2. The receptor comes from a middle-aged man with gastric cancer. Sample: peripheral blood, taken from a patient treated with photon-based radiotherapy. The CDR3 nucleotides read TGTGCCAGCAGCCCCGGGACTAGCCAACAAGAGACCCAGTACTTC. Its protein product is CASSPGTSQQETQYF.